The 20 T cell receptor beta chains below come from one sample, sequenced in a study of regulatory T cells in long-lasting Graves disease. Regarding time point: persistent/refractory GD, antithyroid drugs over 5 years with positive TRAb. TCR sequences were obtained from RNA taken from PBMCs. Building the TCR beta libraries relied on iRepertoire HTBI primers, and CDR3 regions underwent Arm-PCR. TCRdb reprocessed the multiplex PCR reads with MiXCR, giving one entry per CDR3 protein. The sample has roughly 430,000 distinct CDR3 sequences; under 25% are singletons. Here the sequenced sample was peripheral blood mononuclear cells (PBMCs), taken when the disease was refractory, from a patient treated with antithyroid drugs. The receptors shown here come from a female donor with Graves disease.

This clonotype was found many times. The chain links TRBV20-1 to TRBJ2-7, with no clear D. Germline V gene sequence: CDR1 DFQATT, CDR2 SNEGSKA (reference sequence). The CDR3 spans 13 residues. Trimming took off 3 bases at V and 2 bases at J, with 11 bases between the two ends. The DNA of the CDR3 is TGCAGTGCTAGCGCGAGGACGACCTACGAGCAGTACTTC. It specifies CSASARTTYEQYF.

This clonotype was observed many times. The V and J genes are TRBV7-9 and TRBJ2-7; the D call may be TRBD1 or TRBD2 (5 bases each). CDR3 length equals 13 residues. V lost 5 bases and J 3 bases, leaving 11 bases between the germline ends. CDR1 and CDR2 (germline): SEHNR, FQNEAQ (reference sequence). CDR3: CASSRDPYYEQYF. CDR3 DNA: TGTGCCAGCAGCAGGGACCCCTACTACGAGCAGTACTTC. The whole variable domain, filled in from reference TRBV7-9 and TRBJ2-7, reads DTGVSQNPRHKITKRGQNVTFRCDPISEHNRLYWYRQTLGQGPEFLTYFQNEAQLEKSRLLSDRFSAERPKGSFSTLEIQRTEQGDSAMYLCASSRDPYYEQYFGPGTRLTVT.

This clonotype was counted at least ten times. This chain joins TRBV6-1 and TRBJ1-6, with a possible D match to TRBD1 (5 bases). With 4 bases removed from V and 9 bases from J, the gap between germline ends came to 13 bases. The CDR3 spans 14 residues. From germline, CDR1 is MNHNS and CDR2 SASEGT. DNA for the CDR3: TGTGCCAGCAGTGCCGAGGGGTTAGGTTCACCCCTCCACTTT. The encoded protein is CASSAEGLGSPLHF.

This clonotype occurred many times. V usage is TRBV28 and J usage is TRBJ1-4; TRBD1 matches 7 bases. Germline CDR1 reads MDHEN; CDR2 reads SYDVKM. This CDR3 has 16 amino acids. V lost 6 bases, J lost 0 bases, and 7 bases stayed unmatched. The CDR3: CASSRRQGATNEKLFF. The CDR3, as DNA: TGTGCCAGCAGCCGCCGACAGGGAGCAACTAATGAAAAACTGTTTTTT.

This chain uses TRBV3-1 with TRBJ1-2, with 9 bases that match TRBD1. V was clipped by 3 bases and J by 4 bases; unmatched bases: 6. Germline V gene sequence: CDR1 LGHDT, CDR2 YNNKEL (reference sequence). CDR3 size: 15 residues. The CDR3 region is CASSQTGGLSYGYTF. CDR3 sequence (DNA): TGTGCCAGCAGCCAGACAGGGGGTTTGAGCTATGGCTACACCTTC.

The genes are TRBV28 and TRBJ2-1, with TRBD2 matching 9 bases. Trimming at V came to 7 bases and at J to 4 bases, leaving 20 bases not matched to a gene. The germline CDR1 and CDR2 sequences are MDHEN and SYDVKM. CDR3 size: 19 residues. DNA for the CDR3: TGTGCCAGCACCCAGGTGGGGGGGCTAGCGGGAATGAGGTACAATGAGCAGTTCTTC. It translates to CASTQVGGLAGMRYNEQFF.

The V and J genes are TRBV7-9 and TRBJ2-5, with TRBD1 identical over 8 bases. V was clipped by 3 bases and J by 8 bases; unmatched bases: 5. The CDR3 covers 13 residues. The germline V gene encodes CDR1 SEHNR and CDR2 FQNEAQ (reference sequence). As DNA, the CDR3 is TGTGCCAGCAGCTTCGATACAGGGGGAACCCAGTACTTC. It yields the protein CASSFDTGGTQYF.

As regards this clonotype: A much larger clone lies a single base off, so this may be a read error. The chain links TRBV2 to TRBJ1-5; D call uncertain. Trimming pared 0 bases from V and 5 bases from J, leaving 8 bases between. The CDR3 is 14 residues long. Germline lookup yields CDR1 SNHLY and CDR2 FYNNEI. The CDR3 DNA reads TGTGCCAGCAGTGAAGCCACAGAGGATCAGCCCCAGCATTTT. Encoded protein: CASSEATEDQPQHF.

This clonotype has more than one count but fewer than ten. V usage is TRBV6-2 or TRBV6-3 and J usage is TRBJ2-2, with D uncertain. In germline, CDR1 is MNHEY, CDR2 SVGEGT. V lost 2 bases and J lost 0, with 13 bases in between. The CDR3 is made up of 17 amino acids. CDR3 residues: CASSYLGHSSNTGELFF. DNA of the CDR3: TGTGCCAGCAGTTACCTCGGGCACAGTTCGAACACCGGGGAGCTGTTTTTT.

In its sample, this clonotype was seen many times. The chain uses TRBV5-1 and TRBJ1-2; 12 positions agree with TRBD1. V shed 4 bases and J 4 bases; nucleotides not matched to a gene: 11. Germline lookup yields CDR1 SGHRS and CDR2 YFSETQ. This CDR3 is built from 17 residues. CDR3 residues: CASSPNPGQGAVYGYTF. CDR3 nucleotide sequence: TGCGCCAGCAGCCCCAACCCGGGACAGGGGGCTGTCTATGGCTACACCTTC.

In this sample, this clonotype turned up many times. The chain uses TRBV15 and TRBJ2-7; 12 positions match TRBD2. Germline V CDR1 and CDR2: LNHNV, YYDKDF (reference sequence). The length of the CDR3 is 14 residues. V lost 6 bases, J lost 7 bases, and 7 bases stayed unmatched. This CDR3 reads CATSQLAGGQEQYF. The CDR3 DNA reads as TGTGCCACCAGTCAACTAGCGGGAGGTCAAGAGCAGTACTTC.

This chain joins TRBV10-3 and TRBJ2-1; 12 nucleotides align to TRBD2. V lost 4 bases and J lost 0; bases outside the gene matches: 10. Germline CDR1 is ENHRY and CDR2 is SYGVKD. The CDR3 consists of 19 residues. CDR3 residues: CAISGPGLAGQSSYNEQFF. The DNA of the CDR3 is TGTGCCATCAGTGGGCCGGGACTAGCGGGCCAGAGCTCCTACAATGAGCAGTTCTTC.

The chain employs TRBV30 and TRBJ2-7; TRBD2 is a possible D gene (6 bases). Germline loops: CDR1 GTSNPN, CDR2 SVGIG (reference sequence). There are 16 residues in the CDR3. Between the trimmed V and J ends, which lost 0 bases and 0 bases, there was a span of 15 bases. This chain's CDR3 is CAWSVRGTISSYEQYF. The CDR3 DNA sequence: TGTGCCTGGAGTGTACGGGGGACCATAAGCTCCTACGAGCAGTACTTC.

This clonotype was counted ten times or more. The chain carries TRBV28 and TRBJ2-2, with D perhaps assigned TRBD1 or TRBD2 (5 bases each). The V and J ends lost 3 bases and 5 bases respectively, with 22 bases between them. The germline V gene has CDR1 MDHEN and CDR2 SYDVKM. The CDR3 runs to 18 residues. The CDR3 loop reads CASSFSYRGAQRTGELFF. The CDR3 DNA is TGTGCCAGCAGTTTTTCGTACCGGGGCGCCCAGAGGACCGGGGAGCTGTTTTTT.

This clonotype has only a few counts. The chain uses TRBV4-1 and TRBJ1-2, with unresolved D. The CDR3 covers 14 residues. Germline CDR1 MGHRA, CDR2 YSYEKL. With 4 bases removed from V and 0 bases from J, the gap between germline ends came to 9 bases. Here the CDR3 DNA reads TGCGCCAGCAGCCTCCTGACATCTAACTATGGCTACACCTTC. As protein: CASSLLTSNYGYTF.

This clonotype was detected once. The conserved phenylalanine or tryptophan normally closing the CDR3 is absent here, so this likely arose from a read error. The CDR3 protein is CASSSPGLYVGNEQFL. CDR3 DNA sequence: TGTGCCAGCAGTTCTCCAGGTCTTTATGTCGGGAATGAGCAGTTCCTC. V and J are TRBV12-3 or TRBV12-4 and TRBJ2-1, with D hard to call. Trimming shortened V by 4 bases and J by 7 bases, and 20 bases separated the two germline ends. The CDR3 is 16 amino acids.

This rearrangement joins TRBV20-1 to TRBJ1-4, with unresolved D. CDR3 size: 15 residues. V lost 0 bases, J lost 8 bases, and 16 bases lay in between. Germline CDR1 DFQATT, CDR2 SNEGSKA (reference sequence). The DNA for the CDR3 is TGCAGTGCTAGAGAGTCTGGAGGGTTTTGGGAAAAACTGTTTTTT. Translated, it gives CSARESGGFWEKLFF.

Comment on this clonotype: Germline and junction disagree at one end, which may indicate a read error. The CDR3 loop reads CTSSSRDFQGTDAFF. For the CDR3, the DNA is TGTACCAGCAGTTCCCGAGATTTCCAGGGGACTGATGCTTTCTTT. V gene TRBV28 combines with J gene TRBJ1-1, with D perhaps TRBD1 (6 bases). The germline gives CDR1 MDHEN, CDR2 SYDVKM. This CDR3 contains 15 residues. Full variable domain (rest looked up from reference TRBV28 and TRBJ1-1): DVKVTQSSRYLVKRTGEKVFLECVQDMDHENMFWYRQDPGLGLRLIYFSYDVKMKEKGDIPEGYSVSREKKERFSLILESASTNQTSMYLCTSSSRDFQGTDAFFGQGTRLTVV.

The gene calls are TRBV7-2 and TRBJ2-7; tentative D call: TRBD2 (6 bases). The CDR3 loop spans 16 amino acids. CDR1 and CDR2 from the germline V gene are SGHTA and FQGNSA. Trimming cost V 1 base and J 0 bases, with 13 bases left between them. Written as DNA, the CDR3 is TGTGCCAGCAGCTTAGGACCCCGGGGGATCTCCTACGAGCAGTACTTC. Translated, it gives CASSLGPRGISYEQYF.

This clonotype has a count of ten or more. The chain employs TRBV12-3 or TRBV12-4 and TRBJ2-2; tentative D call: TRBD1 (6 bases). V shed 6 bases and J shed 6 bases, with 17 bases lying between them. The CDR3 has 15 amino acids. CDR3 amino acids: CASRDTSDRPGELFF. CDR3 sequence (DNA): TGTGCCAGCAGGGACACCAGCGACAGGCCCGGGGAGCTGTTTTTT.